One and the same sample provided the 9 T cell receptor beta chains below, sequenced in a study of blood T cell repertoires in COVID-19. The assay was immunoSEQ multiplex PCR, and TCRdb's table has in-frame clones only and misses some. The sample has around 250,000 clones, roughly 82% seen once. Sequencing used peripheral blood. These receptor sequences come from an elderly man with acute or convalescent COVID-19.

V usage is TRBV19 and J usage is TRBJ1-4; 10 bases fit TRBD1. This CDR3 is built from 13 residues. Germline CDR1 is LNHDA and CDR2 is SQIVND (reference sequence). With 7 bases clipped from V and 8 bases from J, the junction kept 4 bases outside the gene matches. CDR3 nucleotide sequence: TGTGCCAGTATGAGGGGACAGGGGGAAAAACTGTTTTTT. Encoded protein: CASMRGQGEKLFF.

Worth noting for this clone: The junction shows a germline mismatch at one end, possibly a read error. This chain uses TRBV7-7 with TRBJ2-3, with a possible D match to TRBD2 (7 bases). There are 15 residues in the CDR3. Germline CDR1 is SSHAT and CDR2 is FNYEAQ (reference sequence). Written as DNA, the CDR3 is TGTGCTAGCAGCAAGGCGGGGGCAAGCACAGATACGCAGTATTTT. It codes for CASSKAGASTDTQYF.

The rearrangement uses TRBV2 and TRBJ1-1, with 7 bases matching TRBD1. Per germline, CDR1 SNHLY and CDR2 FYNNEI. V lost 5 bases to trimming and J lost 7 bases; unmatched junction nucleotides: 7. The CDR3 has 13 residues. The CDR3 spells CASSNGRDSEAFF. For the CDR3, the DNA is TGTGCCAGCAGTAACGGCCGGGACAGTGAAGCTTTCTTT.

This clone has more than one count but fewer than ten. The rearrangement links TRBV12-3 or TRBV12-4 to TRBJ1-5; no firm D call. V lost 6 bases, J lost 4 bases, and 7 bases lay in between. The CDR3 consists of 12 residues. The CDR3 loop reads CASSDENQPQHF. The DNA of the CDR3 is TGTGCCAGCAGCGATGAGAATCAGCCCCAGCATTTT.

This clone was picked up a small number of times. The chain combines TRBV5-3 with TRBJ1-1; D possibly corresponds to TRBD1 (5 bases). TRBV5-3 is given ORF status, its function remaining uncertain. V was shortened by 6 bases and J by 0 bases, with 15 bases between the two germline ends. The CDR3 extends over 15 amino acids. The CDR3 sequence is CARMQGFTMNTEAFF. As DNA, the CDR3 is TGTGCCAGAATGCAGGGATTTACCATGAACACTGAAGCTTTCTTT.

This clone was found a few times. This sample includes further DNA sequences coding for the same CDR3. The chain has TRBV5-1 and TRBJ1-4; D not certain. V gave up 0 bases and J gave up 0 bases, with 6 bases separating them. The CDR3 is 15 amino acids. The germline V gene has CDR1 SGHRS and CDR2 YFSETQ. The CDR3 here is CASSLAGATNEKLFF. In nucleotides, the CDR3 is TGCGCCAGCAGCTTGGCTGGAGCAACTAATGAAAAACTGTTTTTT.

This clone was seen only once. The chain links TRBV5-1 to TRBJ2-3; D remains ambiguous. Germline CDR1 and CDR2: SGHRS and YFSETQ. V was shortened by 0 bases and J by 0 bases, with 5 bases between the two germline ends. CDR3 length equals 14 residues. The CDR3 bases are TGCGCCAGCAGCTTGGAACAGAGCACAGATACGCAGTATTTT. Protein product: CASSLEQSTDTQYF.

The rearrangement joins TRBV2 to TRBJ2-7, with 8 bases fitting TRBD1. Trimming at V came to 6 bases and at J to 6 bases, leaving 4 bases not matched to a gene. CDR1 is SNHLY, CDR2 FYNNEI, per germline. CDR3 length equals 12 residues. The CDR3 protein is CASSGTGSEQYF. The CDR3 nucleotides are TGTGCCAGCAGCGGGACAGGTAGCGAGCAGTACTTC.

V and J are TRBV5-6 and TRBJ2-7; D not certain. Germline V gives CDR1 SGHDT, CDR2 YYEEEE. The CDR3 has 15 residues. V lost 4 bases, J lost 4 bases, and 18 bases lay in between. CDR3 bases: TGTGCCAGCAGCCTATATACCGATGCTCTGTACGAGCAGTACTTC. Translating gives CASSLYTDALYEQYF.